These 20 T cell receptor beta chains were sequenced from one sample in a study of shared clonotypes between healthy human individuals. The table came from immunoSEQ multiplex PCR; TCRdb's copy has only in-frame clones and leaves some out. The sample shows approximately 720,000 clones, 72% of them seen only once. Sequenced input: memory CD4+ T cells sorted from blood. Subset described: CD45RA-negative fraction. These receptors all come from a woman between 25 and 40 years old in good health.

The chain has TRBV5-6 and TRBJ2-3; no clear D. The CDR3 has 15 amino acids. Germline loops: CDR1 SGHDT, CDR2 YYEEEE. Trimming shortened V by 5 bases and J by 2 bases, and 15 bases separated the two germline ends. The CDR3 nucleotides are TGTGCCAGCAGGGGCGGCGAATTTTACACAGATACGCAGTATTTT. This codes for CASRGGEFYTDTQYF.

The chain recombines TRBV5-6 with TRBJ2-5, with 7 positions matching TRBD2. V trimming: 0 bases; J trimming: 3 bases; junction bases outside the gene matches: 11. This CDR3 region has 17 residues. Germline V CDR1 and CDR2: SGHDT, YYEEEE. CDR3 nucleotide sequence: TGTGCCAGCAGCTTGGAGGCCAGCGGGGCAACGAAAGAGACCCAGTACTTC. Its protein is CASSLEASGATKETQYF.

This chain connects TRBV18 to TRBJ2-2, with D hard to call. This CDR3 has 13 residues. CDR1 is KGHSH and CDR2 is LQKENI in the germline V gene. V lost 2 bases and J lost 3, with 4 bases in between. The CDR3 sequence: CASSPSDTGELFF. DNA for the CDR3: TGTGCCAGCTCACCATCAGACACCGGGGAGCTGTTTTTT.

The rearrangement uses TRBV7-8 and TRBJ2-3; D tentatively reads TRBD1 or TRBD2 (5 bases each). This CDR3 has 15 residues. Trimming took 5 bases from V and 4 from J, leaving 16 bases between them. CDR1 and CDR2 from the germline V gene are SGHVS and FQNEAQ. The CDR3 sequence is CASSPEGHGADTQYF. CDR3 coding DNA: TGTGCCAGCAGCCCAGAGGGGCACGGGGCAGATACGCAGTATTTT.

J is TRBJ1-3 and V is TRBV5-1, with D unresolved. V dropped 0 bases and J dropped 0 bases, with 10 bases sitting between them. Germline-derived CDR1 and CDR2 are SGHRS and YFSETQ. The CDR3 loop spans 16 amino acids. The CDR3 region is CASSLAPVSSGNTIYF. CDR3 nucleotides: TGCGCCAGCAGCTTGGCTCCTGTCAGCTCTGGAAACACCATATATTTT.

The CDR3 bases are TGCGCCAGCAGCCCACTTCGGGACAGCCTTATCCCCTACGAGCAGTACTTC. Amino acids: CASSPLRDSLIPYEQYF. V and J are TRBV4-1 and TRBJ2-5, with 7 bases that match TRBD1. The J call could be wrong; TRBJ2-7 is a better fit for the DNA end. This CDR3 is 17 amino acids long. Germline V lookup: CDR1 MGHRA, CDR2 YSYEKL.

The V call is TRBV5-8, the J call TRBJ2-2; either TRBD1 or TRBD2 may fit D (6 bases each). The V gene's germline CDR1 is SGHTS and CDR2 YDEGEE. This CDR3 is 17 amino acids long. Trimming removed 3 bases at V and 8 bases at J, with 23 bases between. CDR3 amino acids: CASSYHGGLGAAGELFF. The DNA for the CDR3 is TGTGCCAGCAGCTACCACGGAGGGTTGGGGGCCGCGGGGGAGCTGTTTTTT.

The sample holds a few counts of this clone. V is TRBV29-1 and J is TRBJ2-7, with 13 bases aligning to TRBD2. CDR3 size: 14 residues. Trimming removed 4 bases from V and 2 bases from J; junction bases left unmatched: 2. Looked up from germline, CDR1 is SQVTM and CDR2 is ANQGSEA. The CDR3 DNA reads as TGCAGCGTTGGGACTAGCGGGGGAACCTACGAGCAGTACTTC. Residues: CSVGTSGGTYEQYF.

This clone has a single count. The CDR3 coding sequence is TGTGCCAGCTCACCGGACAGGCATGGCTACACCTTC. Its translation is CASSPDRHGYTF. The V and J genes are TRBV18 and TRBJ1-2, with 7 nucleotides matching TRBD1. V shed 3 bases, J shed 6 bases, and the junction held 1 base outside the gene matches. The CDR3 loop spans 12 amino acids. The V gene's germline CDR1 is KGHSH and CDR2 LQKENI.

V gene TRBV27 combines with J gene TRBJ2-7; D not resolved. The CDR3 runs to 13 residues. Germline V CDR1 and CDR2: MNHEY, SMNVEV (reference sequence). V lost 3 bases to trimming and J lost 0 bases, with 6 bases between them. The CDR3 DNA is TGTGCCAGCAGTTTCACAGCCTCCTACGAGCAGTACTTC. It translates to CASSFTASYEQYF.

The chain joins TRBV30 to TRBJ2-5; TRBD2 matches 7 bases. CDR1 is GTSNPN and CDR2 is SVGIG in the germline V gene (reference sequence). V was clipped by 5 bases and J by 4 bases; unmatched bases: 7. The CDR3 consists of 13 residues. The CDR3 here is CAWVTWGGETQYF. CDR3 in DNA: TGTGCCTGGGTAACCTGGGGGGGAGAGACCCAGTACTTC.

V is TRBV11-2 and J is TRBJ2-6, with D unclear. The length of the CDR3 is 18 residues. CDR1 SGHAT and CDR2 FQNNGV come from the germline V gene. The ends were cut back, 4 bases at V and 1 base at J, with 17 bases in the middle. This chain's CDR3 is CASSSQAIGFSGANVLTF. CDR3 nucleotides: TGTGCCAGCAGCTCTCAAGCGATCGGGTTTTCTGGGGCCAACGTCCTGACTTTC. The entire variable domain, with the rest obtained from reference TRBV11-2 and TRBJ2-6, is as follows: EAGVAQSPRYKIIEKRQSVAFWCNPISGHATLYWYQQILGQGPKLLIQFQNNGVVDDSQLPKDRFSAERLKGVDSTLKIQPAKLEDSAVYLCASSSQAIGFSGANVLTFGAGSRLTVL.

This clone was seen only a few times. The CDR3 sequence is CATRRDTLNTEAFF. Written as DNA, the CDR3 is TGTGCCACCCGAAGGGACACTTTAAACACTGAAGCTTTCTTT. The chain joins TRBV15 to TRBJ1-1, with D possibly TRBD1 on 6 matching bases. CDR1 and CDR2 (germline): LNHNV, YYDKDF (reference sequence). The CDR3 length is 14 residues. V was cut by 8 bases and J by 2 bases, with 15 bases left in between.

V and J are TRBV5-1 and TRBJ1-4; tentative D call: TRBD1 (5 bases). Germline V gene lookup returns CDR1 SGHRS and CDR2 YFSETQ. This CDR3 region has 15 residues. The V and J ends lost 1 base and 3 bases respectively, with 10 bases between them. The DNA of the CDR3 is TGCGCCAGCAGCTTGAGCCAGGGTGCTAATGAAAAACTGTTTTTT. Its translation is CASSLSQGANEKLFF.

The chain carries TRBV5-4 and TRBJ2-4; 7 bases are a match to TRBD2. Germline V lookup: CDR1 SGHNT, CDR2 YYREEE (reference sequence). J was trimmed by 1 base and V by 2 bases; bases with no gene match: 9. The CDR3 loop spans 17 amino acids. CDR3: CASSFLGAGEAKNIQYF. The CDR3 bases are TGTGCCAGCAGCTTCCTGGGCGCGGGAGAGGCCAAAAACATTCAGTACTTC.

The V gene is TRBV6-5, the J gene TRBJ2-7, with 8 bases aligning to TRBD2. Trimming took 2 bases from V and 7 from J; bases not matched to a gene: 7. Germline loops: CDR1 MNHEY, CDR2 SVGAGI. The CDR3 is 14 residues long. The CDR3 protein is CASSYNGRAQEQYF. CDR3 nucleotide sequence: TGTGCCAGCAGTTACAACGGGAGGGCCCAGGAGCAGTACTTC.

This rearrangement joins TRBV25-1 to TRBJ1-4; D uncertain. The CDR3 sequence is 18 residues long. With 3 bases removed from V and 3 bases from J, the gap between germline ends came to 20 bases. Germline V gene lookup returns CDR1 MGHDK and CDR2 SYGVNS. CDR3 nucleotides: TGTGCCAGCAGTGAGAGGGTGGGCTTAAGGGCCGCTAATGAAAAACTGTTTTTT. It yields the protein CASSERVGLRAANEKLFF.

In DNA form, the CDR3 reads TGTGCCAGCAGTAGGATCCACAGACGGAACACTGAAGCTTTCTTT. Its protein product is CASSRIHRRNTEAFF. This sequence joins TRBV6-4 and TRBJ1-1; D gene unclear. This CDR3 is 15 amino acids long. Germline CDR1 is MRHNA and CDR2 is SNTAGT. Trimming left V 5 bases short and J 1 base short, with 14 bases between.

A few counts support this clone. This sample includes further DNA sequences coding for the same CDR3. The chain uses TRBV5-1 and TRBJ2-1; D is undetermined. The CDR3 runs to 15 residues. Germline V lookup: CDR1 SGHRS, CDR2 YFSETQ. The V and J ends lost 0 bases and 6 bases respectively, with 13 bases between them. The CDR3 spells CASSLGDRDGNEQFF. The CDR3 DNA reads TGCGCCAGCAGCTTGGGAGACCGAGACGGCAATGAGCAGTTCTTC.

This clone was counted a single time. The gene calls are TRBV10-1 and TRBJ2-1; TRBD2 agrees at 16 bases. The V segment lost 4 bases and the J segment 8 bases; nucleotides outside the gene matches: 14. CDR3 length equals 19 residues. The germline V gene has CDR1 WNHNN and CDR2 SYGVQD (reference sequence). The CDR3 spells CASSGGGPGLAGGPDEQFF. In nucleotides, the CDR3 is TGCGCCAGCAGTGGAGGGGGTCCGGGACTAGCGGGAGGGCCGGATGAGCAGTTCTTC.